This T cell receptor (beta chain) was identified in a study of glioma-infiltrating T cells. Study-wide points: Tissue and blood shared very few CDR3 sequences. Non-neoplastic patients had below-expected tissue-blood divergence, while all gliomas exceeded expectation.

Trimming cost V 4 bases and J 7 bases; bases outside gene matches: 16. The CDR3 loop spans 16 amino acids. Germline CDR1 and CDR2: MNHEY and SMNVEV (reference sequence). In its sample, this clonotype was seen many times. The target antigen is unknown. TCR alpha and beta CDR3 regions were amplified from RNA using iRepertoire nested multiplex PCR. MiXCR, applied by TCRdb to the multiplex PCR reads, yields one record per CDR3 protein. The repertoire holds about 180,000 distinct CDR3 sequences, with around 40% as singletons. V usage is TRBV27 and J usage is TRBJ2-7; 7 nucleotides agree with TRBD1. The sequenced material came from glioma tissue, nonneoplastic brain tissue, or PBMCs (not recorded which). The clonotype originates from a human donor with low-grade glioma or glioblastoma, undergoing nonglioma brain surgery, or in good health (not recorded which). CDR3 loop: CASSYKGTVDYWEQYF. The CDR3 nucleotides are TGTGCCAGCAGTTACAAAGGGACAGTTGATTATTGGGAGCAGTACTTC.